This T cell receptor (beta chain) appears in the sequencing data of a study of T cells in Graves' hyperthyroidism and ophthalmopathy. Overall study: Peripheral blood sampling occurred at initial diagnosis, before any treatment. Points from the study as a whole: In the analysis, a 13 V-J model separated ophthalmopathy from stable hyperthyroidism. Onset of ophthalmopathy came a median around 6.2 months after the model predicted it.

This clonotype was recorded many times. Its antigen is currently unknown. Subjects with ophthalmopathy showed a Clinical Activity Score no lower than 3, a NOSPECS grade no lower than 4, and a duration shorter than 3 months. It was RNA transcripts that yielded the amplified TCR beta CDR3 regions. The TCR CDR3 first-round RT-PCR relied on the HTBI primer set. TCRdb fed the multiplex PCR reads into MiXCR, producing one record per CDR3 protein. Here the sample spans 400,000 or so distinct CDR3 sequences, roughly 14% being singletons. CDR1 is GTSNPN, CDR2 SVGIG, per germline (reference sequence). CDR3 size: 14 residues. The V end lost 6 bases, the J end lost 6 bases, and 18 bases lay between the germline ends.

The chain joins TRBV30 to TRBJ2-4; weak D call: TRBD2 (6 bases). This receptor was obtained from a woman in her 30s with Graves' ophthalmopathy. The sequenced sample consisted of blood. CDR3 amino acids: CACTLWGGGNIQYF. The CDR3 DNA reads TGTGCCTGCACCCTCTGGGGAGGAGGAAACATTCAGTACTTC. The full variable domain, in which reference TRBV30 and TRBJ2-4 provide the parts outside the CDR3, is SQTIHQWPATLVQPVGSPLSLECTVEGTSNPNLYWYRQAAGRGLQLLFYSVGIGQISSEVPQNLSASRPQDRQFILSSKKLLLSDSGFYLCACTLWGGGNIQYFGAGTRLSVL.